The 3 T cell receptor beta chains below were found in one sample sequenced in a study of cytomegalovirus exposure and HLA in healthy donors. Both 60 Vbeta primers and 13 Jbeta primers went into the PCR. Only in-frame clones appear in the TCRdb table, and some are missing; sequencing was by immunoSEQ multiplex PCR. The sample contains about 110,000 clones, roughly three quarters of which appear only once. Sequenced: PBMCs. These TCRs come from a man aged 35-49 years in good health and CMV-seronegative.

The chain links TRBV2 to TRBJ2-7, with unresolved D. Germline assignment: CDR1 SNHLY and CDR2 FYNNEI. The CDR3 length is 10 residues. Trimming removed 8 bases at V and 3 bases at J, with 5 bases between. The chain's CDR3 is CASGDYEQYF. CDR3 bases: TGTGCCAGCGGAGACTACGAGCAGTACTTC.

The chain uses TRBV10-1 and TRBJ1-2; 7 nucleotides match TRBD1. There are 15 residues in the CDR3. Trimming at V came to 3 bases and at J to 8 bases, leaving 12 bases not matched to a gene. Germline V CDR1 and CDR2: WNHNN, SYGVQD (reference sequence). The CDR3 spells CASSDNFGQVSGYTF. The CDR3 DNA is TGCGCCAGCAGTGATAATTTCGGACAGGTTTCCGGCTACACCTTC.

This chain connects TRBV7-8 to TRBJ1-5, with TRBD1 as a possible D gene (5 bases). Trimming removed 4 bases at V and 7 bases at J, with 11 bases between. In germline, CDR1 is SGHVS, CDR2 FQNEAQ. This CDR3 is built from 13 residues. As DNA, the CDR3 is TGTGCCAGCAGCTATACAACAGGCCAGCCCCAGCATTTT. It encodes CASSYTTGQPQHF.